These 27 T cell receptor beta chains were sequenced from one sample in a study of shared clonotypes between healthy human individuals. Measured with immunoSEQ multiplex PCR; TCRdb has only the in-frame clones, and not every one. The repertoire holds about 600,000 clones, with 97% as singletons. The source material was naive CD4+ T cells sorted from blood. Subset reported: CD45RA+ positively selected. The receptors originated from a woman aged 25-40 years in good health.

The rearrangement joins TRBV18 to TRBJ2-3, with TRBD2 matching 7 bases. The V and J ends lost 3 bases and 4 bases, in that order; junction bases with no gene match: 7. CDR3 size: 15 residues. Germline CDR1 KGHSH, CDR2 LQKENI. The CDR3 protein is CASSPTAGVADTQYF. The CDR3 coding sequence is TGTGCCAGCTCACCTACGGCGGGAGTGGCAGATACGCAGTATTTT.

With respect to this clone: Other DNA variants within this sample encode the same CDR3. V gene TRBV20-1 combines with J gene TRBJ2-5, with 9 positions matching TRBD2. The J call may be incorrect, as the DNA end agrees better with TRBJ2-7. Germline CDR1 is DFQATT and CDR2 is SNEGSKA (reference sequence). The CDR3 has 11 amino acids. The CDR3 loop reads CSAGLAYEQYF. The CDR3 bases are TGCAGTGCGGGACTAGCTTACGAGCAGTACTTC.

V usage is TRBV18 and J usage is TRBJ2-2; 10 bases line up with TRBD2. Per germline, CDR1 KGHSH and CDR2 LQKENI. Germline trimming cut 9 bases from V and 4 bases from J; bases unmatched to any gene: 11. The CDR3 spans 16 residues. The DNA of the CDR3 is TGTGCCAGTCCCGCCCTAGCGGGAGAGGGCACCGGGGAGCTGTTTTTT. Translation: CASPALAGEGTGELFF.

The J gene is TRBJ2-1, the V gene TRBV30; TRBD2 matches at 11 bases. The V segment lost 3 bases and the J segment 4 bases; nucleotides outside the gene matches: 2. This CDR3 contains 14 residues. Germline V gene lookup returns CDR1 GTSNPN and CDR2 SVGIG (reference sequence). The CDR3 sequence is CAWRASGRYNEQFF. The CDR3 nucleotides are TGTGCCTGGAGAGCTAGCGGGAGGTACAATGAGCAGTTCTTC.

V and J are TRBV28 and TRBJ2-7, with 11 bases lining up with TRBD2. The CDR3 has 13 amino acids. J was trimmed by 7 bases and V by 6 bases; bases with no gene match: 5. Per germline, CDR1 MDHEN and CDR2 SYDVKM. CDR3 bases: TGTGCCAGCAGACTAGCGGGAGTTGAGGAGCAGTACTTC. It yields the protein CASRLAGVEEQYF.

This chain uses TRBV2 with TRBJ1-5; 7 nucleotides align to TRBD1. The germline gives CDR1 SNHLY, CDR2 FYNNEI. V trimming: 0 bases; J trimming: 4 bases; junction bases outside the gene matches: 3. This CDR3 spans 15 amino acids. The chain's CDR3 is CASSEASTGNQPQHF. The DNA for the CDR3 is TGTGCCAGCAGTGAAGCTTCGACAGGGAATCAGCCCCAGCATTTT.

This rearrangement joins TRBV18 to TRBJ1-1; D remains ambiguous. The CDR3 sequence is 12 residues long. V was cut by 3 bases and J by 7 bases, with 9 bases left in between. Germline CDR1 is KGHSH and CDR2 is LQKENI. The CDR3 nucleotides are TGTGCCAGCTCACCCTCCGAGGGTGAAGCTTTCTTT. Translated: CASSPSEGEAFF.

The V call is TRBV28, the J call TRBJ2-7, with D perhaps matching TRBD1 or TRBD2 (5 bases each). The V and J ends lost 5 bases and 3 bases respectively, with 14 bases between them. This CDR3 has 14 amino acids. Germline V CDR1 and CDR2: MDHEN, SYDVKM. Written as DNA, the CDR3 is TGTGCCAGCAGTACCGGGACCCCCGTCTACGAGCAGTACTTC. This encodes CASSTGTPVYEQYF.

V gene TRBV30 combines with J gene TRBJ2-1; D gene ambiguous. Deletions cut 4 bases from V and 8 bases from J, with 15 bases between. The CDR3 length is 13 residues. Germline V gives CDR1 GTSNPN, CDR2 SVGIG (reference sequence). CDR3: CAWIEWTGDEQFF. DNA for the CDR3: TGTGCCTGGATAGAATGGACGGGCGATGAGCAGTTCTTC.

The sample holds one count of this clone. V and J are TRBV19 and TRBJ1-2, with D tentatively TRBD1 (5 bases). Trimming stripped 3 bases from V and 6 bases from J, with 8 bases between. The CDR3 is 12 residues long. The germline V gene has CDR1 LNHDA and CDR2 SQIVND (reference sequence). The CDR3 spells CASSIQTDGYTF. The CDR3 nucleotides read TGTGCCAGTAGTATCCAGACAGATGGCTACACCTTC.

V and J are TRBV5-4 and TRBJ2-7; TRBD1 agrees at 8 bases. There are 15 residues in the CDR3. Germline V gives CDR1 SGHNT, CDR2 YYREEE (reference sequence). J was trimmed by 5 bases and V by 2 bases; bases with no gene match: 9. The CDR3 DNA reads as TGTGCCAGCAGCTTAAGTCAGGACAGGGCCCACGAGCAGTACTTC. This sequence encodes CASSLSQDRAHEQYF. Based on the CDR3 plus reference TRBV5-4 and TRBJ2-7, the full variable domain is ETGVTQSPTHLIKTRGQQVTLRCSSQSGHNTVSWYQQALGQGPQFIFQYYREEENGRGNFPPRFSGLQFPNYSSELNVNALELDDSALYLCASSLSQDRAHEQYFGPGTRLTVT.

The rearrangement joins TRBV27 to TRBJ2-7; 9 positions agree with TRBD2. The length of the CDR3 is 13 residues. J was trimmed by 4 bases and V by 7 bases; bases with no gene match: 5. Germline-derived CDR1 and CDR2 are MNHEY and SMNVEV (reference sequence). In nucleotides, the CDR3 is TGTGCCAGCATCGGCGGGAGGGCATACGAGCAGTACTTC. Translated: CASIGGRAYEQYF.

The chain recombines TRBV27 with TRBJ1-4, with no clear D. This CDR3 spans 17 amino acids. Germline lookup yields CDR1 MNHEY and CDR2 SMNVEV (reference sequence). The ends were cut back, 5 bases at V and 0 bases at J, with 16 bases in the middle. DNA for the CDR3: TGTGCCAGCAGTAGGCTCTCGGCAGGATCAACTAATGAAAAACTGTTTTTT. Translated: CASSRLSAGSTNEKLFF.

This CDR3 reads CSVQGGRGIQYF. CDR3 DNA: TGCAGCGTTCAGGGGGGAAGGGGGATTCAGTACTTC. This chain uses TRBV29-1 with TRBJ2-4; tentatively, D is TRBD1 (7 bases). Looked up from germline, CDR1 is SQVTM and CDR2 is ANQGSEA. The V end was cut by 5 bases, the J end by 10 bases, with 15 bases between. The length of the CDR3 is 12 residues.

The chain couples TRBV19 to TRBJ2-7; no clear D. Per the germline V gene, CDR1 is LNHDA and CDR2 is SQIVND (reference sequence). Trimming removed 6 bases at V and 2 bases at J, with 17 bases between. This CDR3 has 15 amino acids. The CDR3 is CASSPGRSPPYEQYF. The CDR3 DNA follows: TGTGCCAGTAGCCCCGGACGGAGCCCTCCCTACGAGCAGTACTTC.

The rearrangement joins TRBV5-1 to TRBJ2-2; possible D gene TRBD1, 6 bases. CDR3 length equals 16 residues. V lost 1 base and J 1 base, leaving 11 bases between the germline ends. CDR1 and CDR2 from the germline V gene are SGHRS and YFSETQ. CDR3 coding DNA: TGCGCCAGCAGCTTGTTTATGACAGGGAACACCGGGGAGCTGTTTTTT. Translating it yields CASSLFMTGNTGELFF.

The chain has TRBV18 and TRBJ2-3; 11 positions match TRBD2. The CDR3 has 16 residues. The germline gives CDR1 KGHSH, CDR2 LQKENI. The J segment lost 2 bases and the V segment lost 2 bases, leaving 3 bases of the junction unmatched. CDR3 sequence (DNA): TGTGCCAGCTCACCATTTAGCGGGAGGGCCACAGATACGCAGTATTTT. Translated, it gives CASSPFSGRATDTQYF. The whole variable domain, remainder taken from reference TRBV18 and TRBJ2-3, is NAGVMQNPRHLVRRRGQEARLRCSPMKGHSHVYWYRQLPEEGLKFMVYLQKENIIDESGMPKERFSAEFPKEGPSILRIQQVVRGDSAAYFCASSPFSGRATDTQYFGPGTRLTVL.

The V call is TRBV15, the J call TRBJ1-1; a possible D gene is TRBD1 (6 bases). Germline V gives CDR1 LNHNV, CDR2 YYDKDF (reference sequence). Trimming shortened V by 1 base and J by 3 bases, and 9 bases separated the two germline ends. This CDR3 region has 14 residues. The CDR3: CATSRGGQYTEAFF. The CDR3 coding sequence is TGTGCCACCAGCAGAGGGGGACAATACACTGAAGCTTTCTTT.

This clone was seen a single time. The chain joins TRBV28 to TRBJ2-7; D unclear. CDR3 length: 12 amino acids. With 6 bases removed from V and 0 bases from J, the gap between germline ends came to 6 bases. Germline CDR1 is MDHEN and CDR2 is SYDVKM. The CDR3, as DNA: TGTGCCAGCAGCCCTGACTCCTACGAGCAGTACTTC. Encoded protein: CASSPDSYEQYF. The whole variable domain, filled in from reference TRBV28 and TRBJ2-7, reads DVKVTQSSRYLVKRTGEKVFLECVQDMDHENMFWYRQDPGLGLRLIYFSYDVKMKEKGDIPEGYSVSREKKERFSLILESASTNQTSMYLCASSPDSYEQYFGPGTRLTVT.

The rearrangement links TRBV28 to TRBJ1-5; D unresolved. Trimming took 5 bases from V and 6 from J, leaving 5 bases between them. The CDR3 spans 11 residues. Germline CDR1 MDHEN, CDR2 SYDVKM. The DNA of the CDR3 is TGTGCCAGCAGTGCCCGTCAGCCCCAGCATTTT. Encoded protein: CASSARQPQHF.

This clone was detected once. This rearrangement joins TRBV28 to TRBJ2-7; no definite D call. V lost 6 bases and J lost 3, with 6 bases in between. The CDR3 contains 11 residues. Germline CDR1 is MDHEN and CDR2 is SYDVKM. Here the CDR3 reads CASRDNYEQYF. CDR3 bases: TGTGCCAGCAGGGATAACTACGAGCAGTACTTC.

The chain links TRBV18 to TRBJ1-2; no clear D. This CDR3 has 12 amino acids. In germline, CDR1 is KGHSH, CDR2 LQKENI. The germline V and J ends were trimmed by 6 bases and 0 bases, with 5 bases remaining between them. The CDR3 protein is CASSQANYGYTF. DNA for the CDR3: TGTGCCAGCTCTCAAGCTAACTATGGCTACACCTTC.

The genes are TRBV13 and TRBJ1-1; 7 bases align to TRBD1. This CDR3 contains 16 residues. Per germline, CDR1 PRHDT and CDR2 FYEKMQ (reference sequence). V shed 5 bases and J 0 bases; nucleotides not matched to a gene: 9. DNA of the CDR3: TGTGCCAGCAGCCCTAGCCCCGACAGGGTGAACACTGAAGCTTTCTTT. Translating gives CASSPSPDRVNTEAFF.

The rearrangement joins TRBV2 to TRBJ1-1; TRBD1 matches at 7 bases. The J segment lost 4 bases and the V segment lost 3 bases, leaving 5 bases of the junction unmatched. Per the germline V gene, CDR1 is SNHLY and CDR2 is FYNNEI. The CDR3 contains 14 residues. The CDR3 loop reads CASSDQGEVTEAFF. CDR3 coding DNA: TGTGCCAGCAGTGATCAGGGGGAGGTCACTGAAGCTTTCTTT.

This chain links TRBV20-1 with TRBJ2-7; D remains ambiguous. CDR1 DFQATT and CDR2 SNEGSKA come from the germline V gene (reference sequence). The CDR3 length is 11 residues. The ends were cut back, 2 bases at V and 6 bases at J, with 8 bases in the middle. Here the CDR3 reads CSARLGFEQYF. The CDR3 DNA is TGCAGTGCTAGACTCGGGTTCGAGCAGTACTTC.

A single count supports this clone. This sequence joins TRBV11-3 and TRBJ1-2; 8 positions match TRBD1. Germline trimming cut 5 bases from V and 8 bases from J; bases unmatched to any gene: 16. The CDR3 totals 16 residues. The germline V gene has CDR1 SGHNT and CDR2 YENEEA. The CDR3 spells CASSPPSPQGAEGYTF. The CDR3 DNA is TGTGCCAGCAGCCCCCCCTCCCCGCAGGGGGCTGAGGGCTACACCTTC.

This rearrangement joins TRBV5-1 to TRBJ2-1, with D perhaps TRBD2 (5 bases). Germline values: CDR1 SGHRS, CDR2 YFSETQ. This CDR3 spans 18 amino acids. V was pared by 0 bases and J by 0 bases, with 16 bases between. Written as DNA, the CDR3 is TGCGCCAGCAGCTTGGCCATTGGCGGGCCTTCCTCCTACAATGAGCAGTTCTTC. Amino acids: CASSLAIGGPSSYNEQFF.